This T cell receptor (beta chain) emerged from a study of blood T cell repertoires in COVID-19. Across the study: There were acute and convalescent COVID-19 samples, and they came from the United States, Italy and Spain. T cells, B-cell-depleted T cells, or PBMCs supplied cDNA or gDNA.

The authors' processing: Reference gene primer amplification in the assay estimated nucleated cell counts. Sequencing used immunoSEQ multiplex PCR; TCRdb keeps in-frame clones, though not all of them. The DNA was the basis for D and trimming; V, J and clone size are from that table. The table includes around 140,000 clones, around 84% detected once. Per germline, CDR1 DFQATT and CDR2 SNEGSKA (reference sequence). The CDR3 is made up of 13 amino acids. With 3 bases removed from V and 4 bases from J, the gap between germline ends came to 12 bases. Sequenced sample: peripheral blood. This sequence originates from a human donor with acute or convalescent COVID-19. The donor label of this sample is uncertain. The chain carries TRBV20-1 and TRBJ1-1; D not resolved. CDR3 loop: CSASGSGPTEAFF. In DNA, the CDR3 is TGCAGTGCTAGTGGATCGGGTCCCACTGAAGCTTTCTTT.